This passage covers 21 T cell receptor beta chains from one sample sequenced in a study of blood T cell repertoires in COVID-19. Sequenced by immunoSEQ multiplex PCR; TCRdb stores in-frame clones only, minus some. There are over 300,000 clones in the sample; 88% occur only once, and 0.95% to 1% lies in the top ten. Sequenced sample: PBMCs or T cells enriched from blood (not recorded which). The receptors shown here come from a woman aged 25 to 39 with acute COVID-19.

This rearrangement joins TRBV18 to TRBJ2-3, with 7 bases identical to TRBD2. The CDR3 extends over 14 amino acids. V dropped 9 bases and J dropped 0; count of bases not matched to a gene: 6. Germline CDR1 KGHSH, CDR2 LQKENI. The CDR3 DNA is TGTGCCAGTATACGCGGGGGTAGCACAGATACGCAGTATTTT. Encoded protein: CASIRGGSTDTQYF.

This rearrangement joins TRBV7-9 to TRBJ1-1; D is undetermined. Deletions cut 4 bases from V and 7 bases from J, with 10 bases between. This CDR3 spans 12 amino acids. Germline V CDR1 and CDR2: SEHNR, FQNEAQ (reference sequence). The CDR3 reads CASSSHQIEAFF. DNA of the CDR3: TGTGCCAGCAGCTCCCACCAGATTGAAGCTTTCTTT.

The V gene is TRBV24-1, the J gene TRBJ2-1, with 8 bases fitting TRBD1. The CDR3 runs 11 residues. Germline CDR1 reads KGHDR; CDR2 reads SFDVKD. Unmatched junction bases numbered 4, after V lost 10 bases and J lost 9 bases. The CDR3 is CATTGAGEQFF. The CDR3 DNA reads TGTGCCACGACAGGGGCGGGTGAGCAGTTCTTC.

This clone was detected a few times. The J gene is TRBJ2-7, the V gene TRBV7-2; no reliable D call. The germline CDR1 and CDR2 sequences are SGHTA and FQGNSA. Trimming took off 4 bases at V and 3 bases at J, with 7 bases between the two ends. The CDR3 contains 12 residues. For the CDR3, the DNA is TGTGCCAGCAGCTCGCGGTTCTACGAGCAGTACTTC. Translation gives CASSSRFYEQYF.

The genes are TRBV18 and TRBJ1-2; a possible D gene is TRBD1 (6 bases). CDR1 and CDR2 from the germline V gene are KGHSH and LQKENI. V gave up 1 base and J gave up 4 bases, with 10 bases separating them. The CDR3 totals 14 residues. CDR3: CASSPLDSPYGYTF. CDR3 coding DNA: TGTGCCAGCTCACCACTGGACAGTCCCTATGGCTACACCTTC.

This clone was observed a few times. The rearrangement uses TRBV6-5 and TRBJ1-5; D not certain. Trimming removed 9 bases from V and 3 bases from J, with 15 bases in between. The CDR3 runs 14 residues. Germline CDR1 and CDR2: MNHEY and SVGAGI. CDR3 coding DNA: TGTGCCAGTATGAACGCCCCTACCAATCAGCCCCAGCATTTT. Amino acids: CASMNAPTNQPQHF.

This clone has only one observation. The V call is TRBV7-9, the J call TRBJ2-1, with D perhaps TRBD1 (6 bases). There are 16 residues in the CDR3. V lost 5 bases and J 2 bases, leaving 16 bases between the germline ends. Germline assignment: CDR1 SEHNR and CDR2 FQNEAQ (reference sequence). This CDR3 reads CASSETTGRTYNEQFF. Here the CDR3 DNA reads TGTGCCAGCAGCGAGACGACAGGAAGAACCTACAATGAGCAGTTCTTC.

V gene TRBV4-3 combines with J gene TRBJ2-7, with 11 bases aligning to TRBD1. CDR1 is LGHNA, CDR2 YSLEER, per germline. V lost 1 base and J lost 4; bases outside the gene matches: 3. This CDR3 spans 15 amino acids. CDR3 region: CASSQAGQGGYEQYF. In nucleotides, the CDR3 is TGCGCCAGCAGCCAAGCGGGACAGGGGGGATACGAGCAGTACTTC.

In the case of this clone: Other nucleotide sequences in the sample specify the same CDR3. In DNA, the CDR3 is TGCGCCAGCAGCCAATTACTAGCGGGCACAGATACGCAGTATTTT. Translated: CASSQLLAGTDTQYF. V gene TRBV4-1 combines with J gene TRBJ2-3, with 8 positions matching TRBD2. The CDR3 length is 15 residues. V was pared by 2 bases and J by 1 base, with 2 bases of the junction left unmatched. Germline CDR1 reads MGHRA; CDR2 reads YSYEKL.

The rearrangement uses TRBV5-8 and TRBJ2-7; TRBD2 might be the D (7 bases). The CDR3 length is 16 residues. From germline, CDR1 is SGHTS and CDR2 YDEGEE. Trimming pared 0 bases from V and 4 bases from J, leaving 17 bases between. CDR3 amino acids: CASSLGRGGRGYEQYF. CDR3 in DNA: TGTGCCAGCAGCTTGGGTAGGGGGGGGCGAGGATACGAGCAGTACTTC. Using reference TRBV5-8 and TRBJ2-7 for the parts outside the CDR3, the full variable domain is EAGVTQSPTHLIKTRGQQATLRCSPISGHTSVYWYQQALGLGLQFLLWYDEGEERNRGNFPPRFSGRQFPNYSSELNVNALELEDSALYLCASSLGRGGRGYEQYFGPGTRLTVT.

CDR3 in amino acids: CASSYYQAGNTGELFF. CDR3 DNA: TGTGCCAGCAGTTACTACCAAGCGGGTAACACCGGGGAGCTGTTTTTT. V usage is TRBV6-5 and J usage is TRBJ2-2, with D possibly TRBD2 on 6 matching bases. Trimming removed 1 base from V and 2 bases from J, with 11 bases in between. The germline V gene has CDR1 MNHEY and CDR2 SVGAGI. CDR3 length equals 16 residues.

The chain has TRBV5-4 and TRBJ1-2; 11 nucleotides align to TRBD1. In germline, CDR1 is SGHNT, CDR2 YYREEE (reference sequence). CDR3 length: 15 residues. V gave up 4 bases and J gave up 7 bases; unmatched junction bases: 9. The CDR3 DNA is TGTGCCAGCAGCACAGGGACAGGGGGAATCTCTGGCTACACCTTC. Translating gives CASSTGTGGISGYTF.

A single count supports this clone. The V call is TRBV9, the J call TRBJ2-3; TRBD2 aligns across 9 bases. V shed 4 bases and J 6 bases; nucleotides not matched to a gene: 12. This CDR3 contains 16 residues. CDR1 and CDR2 from the germline V gene are SGDLS and YYNGEE. CDR3 in amino acids: CASSPSERGESDTQYF. For the CDR3, the DNA is TGTGCCAGCAGCCCATCCGAGCGGGGGGAGAGTGATACGCAGTATTTT.

The chain uses TRBV24-1 and TRBJ1-2; D gene unclear. Germline CDR1 and CDR2: KGHDR and SFDVKD. The CDR3 is made up of 13 amino acids. V was trimmed by 3 bases and J by 3 bases, leaving 7 bases between them. The CDR3 DNA is TGTGCCACCAGTGATAACAGATACTATGGCTACACCTTC. Its protein is CATSDNRYYGYTF.

This chain connects TRBV7-2 to TRBJ2-1; D remains ambiguous. The CDR3 extends over 15 amino acids. Germline V gives CDR1 SGHTA, CDR2 FQGNSA. V was trimmed by 1 base and J by 2 bases, leaving 9 bases between them. The CDR3 nucleotides read TGTGCCAGCAGCTTAGTAAGCGCCACCTACAATGAGCAGTTCTTC. It is translated as CASSLVSATYNEQFF.

This rearrangement joins TRBV9 to TRBJ1-4; TRBD1 is a possible D gene (5 bases). CDR1 and CDR2 (germline): SGDLS, YYNGEE. The CDR3 loop spans 17 amino acids. V was pared by 0 bases and J by 12 bases, with 24 bases between. CDR3 sequence reads: CASSVAGRTLRPGELFF. The CDR3 DNA follows: TGTGCCAGCAGCGTAGCCGGCAGGACACTCAGGCCTGGGGAACTGTTTTTT.

The V call is TRBV27, the J call TRBJ2-1, with TRBD2 identical over 8 bases. CDR1 and CDR2 from the germline V gene are MNHEY and SMNVEV (reference sequence). V lost 3 bases, J lost 5 bases, and 6 bases stayed unmatched. The CDR3 contains 15 residues. The CDR3 DNA reads as TGTGCCAGCAGTTTCGGGACTAGAGAGGACAATGAGCAGTTCTTC. It yields the protein CASSFGTREDNEQFF.

V is TRBV11-2 and J is TRBJ2-7; D is ambiguous. Deletions cut 4 bases from V and 8 bases from J, with 6 bases between. The CDR3 totals 10 residues. Germline V gene sequence: CDR1 SGHAT, CDR2 FQNNGV. The CDR3 nucleotides read TGTGCCAGCAGCTCAACTCAGCAGTACTTC. Amino acid sequence: CASSSTQQYF.

This chain uses TRBV3-1 (or the pseudogene TRBV3-2) with TRBJ1-6; the match to TRBD1 covers 10 bases. V gave up 3 bases and J gave up 6 bases; unmatched junction bases: 11. This CDR3 has 18 amino acids. Germline-derived CDR1 and CDR2 are LGHDT and YNNKEL (reference sequence). Written as DNA, the CDR3 is TGTGCCAGCAGCCAGCAGAGAGGACAGGGGGTTCTTAATTCACCCCTCCACTTT. Its translation is CASSQQRGQGVLNSPLHF.

The J gene is TRBJ1-1, the V gene TRBV7-2, with D possibly matching TRBD1 (6 bases). CDR3 length: 18 amino acids. Trimming removed 5 bases from V and 2 bases from J, with 24 bases in between. CDR1 is SGHTA, CDR2 FQGNSA, per germline. The CDR3 here is CASSGGSGGRLSNTEAFF. As DNA, the CDR3 is TGTGCCAGCAGCGGCGGATCGGGGGGGCGACTCTCTAACACTGAAGCTTTCTTT.

The chain employs TRBV5-1 and TRBJ1-2; 9 nucleotides line up with TRBD1. V lost 4 bases and J lost 3; bases outside the gene matches: 4. The CDR3 has 14 residues. From germline, CDR1 is SGHRS and CDR2 YFSETQ. The CDR3 nucleotides are TGCGCCAGCAGCGTCCGGGACAGGGACTATGGCTACACCTTC. Protein sequence: CASSVRDRDYGYTF. Filled out from reference TRBV5-1 and TRBJ1-2, the complete variable domain reads KAGVTQTPRYLIKTRGQQVTLSCSPISGHRSVSWYQQTPGQGLQFLFEYFSETQRNKGNFPGRFSGRQFSNSRSEMNVSTLELGDSALYLCASSVRDRDYGYTFGSGTRLTVV.